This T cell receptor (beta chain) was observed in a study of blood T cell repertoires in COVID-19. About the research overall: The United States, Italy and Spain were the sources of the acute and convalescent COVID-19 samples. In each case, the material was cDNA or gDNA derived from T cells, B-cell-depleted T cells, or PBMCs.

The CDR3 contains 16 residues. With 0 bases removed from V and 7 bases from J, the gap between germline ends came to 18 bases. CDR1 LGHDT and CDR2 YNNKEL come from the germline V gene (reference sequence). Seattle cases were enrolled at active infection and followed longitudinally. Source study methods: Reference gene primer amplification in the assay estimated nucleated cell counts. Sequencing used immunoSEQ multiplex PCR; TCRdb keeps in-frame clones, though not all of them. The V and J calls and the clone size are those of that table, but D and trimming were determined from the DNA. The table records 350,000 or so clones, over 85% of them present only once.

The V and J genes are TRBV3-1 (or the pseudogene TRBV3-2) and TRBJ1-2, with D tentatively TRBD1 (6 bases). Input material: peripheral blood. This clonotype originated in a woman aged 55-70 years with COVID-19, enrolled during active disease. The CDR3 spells CASSQETGRGRGGYTF. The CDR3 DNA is TGTGCCAGCAGCCAAGAAACGGGCAGGGGAAGAGGTGGCTACACCTTC.